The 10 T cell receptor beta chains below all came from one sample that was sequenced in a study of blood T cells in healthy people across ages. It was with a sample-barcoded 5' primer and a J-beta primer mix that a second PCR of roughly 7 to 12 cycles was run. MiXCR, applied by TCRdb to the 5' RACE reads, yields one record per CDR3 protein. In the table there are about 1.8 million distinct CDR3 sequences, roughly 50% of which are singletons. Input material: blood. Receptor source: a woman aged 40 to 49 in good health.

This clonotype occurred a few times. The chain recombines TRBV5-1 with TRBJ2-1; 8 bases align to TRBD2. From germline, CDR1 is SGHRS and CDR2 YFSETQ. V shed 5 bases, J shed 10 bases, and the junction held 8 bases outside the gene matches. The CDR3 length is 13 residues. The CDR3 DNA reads TGCGCCAGCAGGTCCCTAGAGCGGGAGGAGCAGTTCTTC. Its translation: CASRSLEREEQFF. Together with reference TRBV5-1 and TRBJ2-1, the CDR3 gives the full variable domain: KAGVTQTPRYLIKTRGQQVTLSCSPISGHRSVSWYQQTPGQGLQFLFEYFSETQRNKGNFPGRFSGRQFSNSRSEMNVSTLELGDSALYLCASRSLEREEQFFGPGTRLTVL.

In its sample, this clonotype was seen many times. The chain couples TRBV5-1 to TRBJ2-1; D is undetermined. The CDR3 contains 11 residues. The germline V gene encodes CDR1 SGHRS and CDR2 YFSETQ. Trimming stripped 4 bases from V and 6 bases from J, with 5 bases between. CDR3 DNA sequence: TGCGCCAGCAGCCAGCGCAATGAGCAGTTCTTC. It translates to CASSQRNEQFF.

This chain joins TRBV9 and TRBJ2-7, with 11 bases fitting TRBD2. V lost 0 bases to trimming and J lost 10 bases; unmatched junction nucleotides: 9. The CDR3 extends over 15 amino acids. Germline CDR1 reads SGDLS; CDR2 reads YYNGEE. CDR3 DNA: TGTGCCAGCAGCGTAGCGGCTAGCGGGGGGAATCCCCAGTACTTC. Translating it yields CASSVAASGGNPQYF. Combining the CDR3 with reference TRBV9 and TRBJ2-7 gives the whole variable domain DSGVTQTPKHLITATGQRVTLRCSPRSGDLSVYWYQQSLDQGLQFLIQYYNGEERAKGNILERFSAQQFPDLHSELNLSSLELGDSALYFCASSVAASGGNPQYFGPGTRLTVT.

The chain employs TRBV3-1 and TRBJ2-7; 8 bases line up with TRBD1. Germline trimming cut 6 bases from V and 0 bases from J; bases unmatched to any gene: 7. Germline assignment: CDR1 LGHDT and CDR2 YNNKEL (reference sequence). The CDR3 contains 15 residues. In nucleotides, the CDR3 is TGTGCCAGCAGAGACGGACAGGGTCCCTCCTACGAGCAGTACTTC. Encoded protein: CASRDGQGPSYEQYF.

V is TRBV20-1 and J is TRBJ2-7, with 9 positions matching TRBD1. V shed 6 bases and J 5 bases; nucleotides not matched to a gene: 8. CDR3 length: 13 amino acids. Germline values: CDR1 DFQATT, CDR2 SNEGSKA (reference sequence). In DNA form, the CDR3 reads TGCAGTGCGGCACAGGGGGCGAAGAACGAGCAGTACTTC. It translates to CSAAQGAKNEQYF.

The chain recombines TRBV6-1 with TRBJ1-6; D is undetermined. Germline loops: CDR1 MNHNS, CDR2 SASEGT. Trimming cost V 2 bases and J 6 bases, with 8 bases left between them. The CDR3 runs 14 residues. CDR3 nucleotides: TGTGCCAGCAGTGAAAGTCAGTTTAATTCACCCCTCCACTTT. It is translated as CASSESQFNSPLHF.

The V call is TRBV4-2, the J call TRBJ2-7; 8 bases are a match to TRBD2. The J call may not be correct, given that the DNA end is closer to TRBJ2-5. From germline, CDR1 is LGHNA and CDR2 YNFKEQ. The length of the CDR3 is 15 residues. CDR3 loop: CASSQGGVGRVTQYF. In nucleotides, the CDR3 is TGTGCCAGCAGCCAAGGCGGGGTCGGGAGGGTGACCCAGTACTTC.

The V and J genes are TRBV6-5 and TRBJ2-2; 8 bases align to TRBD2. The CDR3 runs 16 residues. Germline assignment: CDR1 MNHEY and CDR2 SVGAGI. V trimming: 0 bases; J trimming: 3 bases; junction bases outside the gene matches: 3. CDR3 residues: CASSYSPGGDTGELFF. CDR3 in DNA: TGTGCCAGCAGTTACTCGCCGGGGGGGGACACCGGGGAGCTGTTTTTT.

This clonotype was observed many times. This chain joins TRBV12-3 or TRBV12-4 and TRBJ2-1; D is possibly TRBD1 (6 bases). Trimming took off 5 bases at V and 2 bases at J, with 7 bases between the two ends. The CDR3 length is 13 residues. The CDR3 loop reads CASSGQTYNEQFF. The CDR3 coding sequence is TGTGCCAGCAGTGGACAGACCTACAATGAGCAGTTCTTC.

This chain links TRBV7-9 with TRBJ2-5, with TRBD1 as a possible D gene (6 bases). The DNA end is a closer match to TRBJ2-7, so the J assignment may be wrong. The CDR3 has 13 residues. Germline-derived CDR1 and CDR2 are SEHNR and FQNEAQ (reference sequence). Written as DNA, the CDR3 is TGTGCCAGCAGCCCCCCAGGGGACCACGAGCAGTACTTC. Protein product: CASSPPGDHEQYF.